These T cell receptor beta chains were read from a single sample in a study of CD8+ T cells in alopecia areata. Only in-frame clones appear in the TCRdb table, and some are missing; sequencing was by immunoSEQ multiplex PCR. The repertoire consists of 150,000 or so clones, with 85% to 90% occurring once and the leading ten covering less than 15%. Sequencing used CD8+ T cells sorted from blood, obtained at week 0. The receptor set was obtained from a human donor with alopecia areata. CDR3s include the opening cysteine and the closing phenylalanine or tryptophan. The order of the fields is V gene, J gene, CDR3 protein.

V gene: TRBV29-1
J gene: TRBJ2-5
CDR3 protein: CSVEEGGHSGTQYF

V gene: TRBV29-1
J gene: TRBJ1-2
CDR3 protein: CSVEEGFSYGYTF

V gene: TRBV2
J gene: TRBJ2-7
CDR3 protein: CASSDTTSGRASYEQYF

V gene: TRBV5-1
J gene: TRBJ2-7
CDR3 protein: CASSLTAFYEQYF

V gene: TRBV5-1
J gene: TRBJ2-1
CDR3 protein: CASSSALAGGSEQFF

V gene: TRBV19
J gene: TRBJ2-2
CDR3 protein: CASSIPPGELFF

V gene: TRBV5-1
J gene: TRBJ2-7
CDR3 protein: CASSFIVSSYEQYF

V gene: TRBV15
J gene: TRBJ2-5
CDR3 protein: CATSRGLFQETQYF

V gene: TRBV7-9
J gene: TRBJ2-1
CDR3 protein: CASSLQGGYNEQFF

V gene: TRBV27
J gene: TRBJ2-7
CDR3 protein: CASSLAGLSYEQYF

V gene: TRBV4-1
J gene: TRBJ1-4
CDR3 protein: CASSQGGQTNEKLFF

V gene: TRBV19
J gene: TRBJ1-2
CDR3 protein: CASSILTGLYGYTF

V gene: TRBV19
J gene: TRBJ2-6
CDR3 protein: CASSIEGSGANVLTF

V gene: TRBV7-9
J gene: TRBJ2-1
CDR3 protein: CASSLVSNNEQFF

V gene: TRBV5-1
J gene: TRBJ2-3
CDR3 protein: CASSLRSGGSEDTQYF

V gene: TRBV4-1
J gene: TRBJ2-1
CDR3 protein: CASSQVGGNEQFF

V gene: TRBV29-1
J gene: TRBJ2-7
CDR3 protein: CSVEDTGPYAQYF

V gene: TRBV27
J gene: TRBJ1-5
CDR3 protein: CASSHTGGHQPQHF

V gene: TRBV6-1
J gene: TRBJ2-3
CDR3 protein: CASSEGIADLTDTQYF

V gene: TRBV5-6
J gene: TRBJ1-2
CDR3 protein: CASSLGQTQNYGYTF

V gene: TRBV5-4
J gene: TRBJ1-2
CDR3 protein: CASSLAGHRAYGYTF

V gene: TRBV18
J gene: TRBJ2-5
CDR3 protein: CASSPPGETQYF